The text below deals with one T cell receptor beta chain. No antigen is known for it. Trimming stripped 0 bases from V and 5 bases from J, with 14 bases between. This CDR3 comprises 15 residues. Germline V lookup: CDR1 SGHDT, CDR2 YYEEEE. Assay: immunoSEQ multiplex PCR; the TCRdb copy retains only in-frame clones and omits some. This table holds 55,000 to 70,000 clones, around 89% found once. Sample time point: week 11, during vaccination. Each dose delivered 300 ug of mutant IDH1 20-mer peptide subcutaneously with imiquimod. This specimen comes from a study of a mutant IDH1 vaccine in newly diagnosed glioma. The wider study: Treated patients had a mean age of about 37 years and a sex split that was around 62% male and 37.5% female. Study results and caveats: Patients showed vaccine-induced immune responses at a rate of around 93%.

The TCR was taken from a man aged 35 to 55 with glioma. Sequences were derived from PBMCs, sampled from a glioma patient whose treatment included an IDH1 peptide vaccine. V and J are TRBV5-6 and TRBJ1-2, with D possibly TRBD1 on 5 matching bases. In nucleotides, the CDR3 is TGTGCCAGCAGCTTGGATTTGGGGGGAGGATATGGCTACACCTTC. It codes for CASSLDLGGGYGYTF.